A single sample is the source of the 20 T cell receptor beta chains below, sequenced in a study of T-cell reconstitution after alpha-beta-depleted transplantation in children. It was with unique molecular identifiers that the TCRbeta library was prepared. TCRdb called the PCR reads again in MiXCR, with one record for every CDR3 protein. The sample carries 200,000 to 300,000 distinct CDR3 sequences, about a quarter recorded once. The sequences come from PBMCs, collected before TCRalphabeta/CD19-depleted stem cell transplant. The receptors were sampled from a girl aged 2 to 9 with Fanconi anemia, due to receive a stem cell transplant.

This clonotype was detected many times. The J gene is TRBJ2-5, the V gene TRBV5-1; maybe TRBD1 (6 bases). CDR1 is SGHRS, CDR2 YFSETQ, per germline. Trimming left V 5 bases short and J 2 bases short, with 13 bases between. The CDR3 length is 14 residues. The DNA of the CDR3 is TGCGCCAGCAGGGCTGGGACAAGACAAGAGACCCAGTACTTC. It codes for CASRAGTRQETQYF.

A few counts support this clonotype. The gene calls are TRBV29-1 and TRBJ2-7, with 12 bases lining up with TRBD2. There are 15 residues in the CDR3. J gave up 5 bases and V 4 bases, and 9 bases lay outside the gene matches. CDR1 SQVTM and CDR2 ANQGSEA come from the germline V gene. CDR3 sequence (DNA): TGCAGCGTTGCTACTGGACTAGCGGGGAAAGACGAGCAGTACTTC. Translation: CSVATGLAGKDEQYF.

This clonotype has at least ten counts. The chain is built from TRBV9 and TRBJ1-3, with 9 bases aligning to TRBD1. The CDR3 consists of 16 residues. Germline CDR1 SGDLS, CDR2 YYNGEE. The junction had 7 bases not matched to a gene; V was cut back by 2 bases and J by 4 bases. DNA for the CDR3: TGTGCCAGCAGCGTTACCGGGACAGGGTCAGGAAACACCATATATTTT. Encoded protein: CASSVTGTGSGNTIYF.

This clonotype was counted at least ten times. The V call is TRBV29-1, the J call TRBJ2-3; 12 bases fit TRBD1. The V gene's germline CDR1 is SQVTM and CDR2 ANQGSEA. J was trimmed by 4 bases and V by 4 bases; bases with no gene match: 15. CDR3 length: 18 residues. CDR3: CSVGHVGTGGAYADTQYF. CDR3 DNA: TGCAGCGTTGGTCATGTCGGGACAGGGGGCGCCTATGCAGATACGCAGTATTTT.

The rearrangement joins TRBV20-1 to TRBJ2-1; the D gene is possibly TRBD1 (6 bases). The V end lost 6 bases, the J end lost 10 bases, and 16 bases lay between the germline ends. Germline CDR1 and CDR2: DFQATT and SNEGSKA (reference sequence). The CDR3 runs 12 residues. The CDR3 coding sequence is TGCAGTGCCCGACAGGTGATAACGGAGCAGTTCTTC. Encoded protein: CSARQVITEQFF.

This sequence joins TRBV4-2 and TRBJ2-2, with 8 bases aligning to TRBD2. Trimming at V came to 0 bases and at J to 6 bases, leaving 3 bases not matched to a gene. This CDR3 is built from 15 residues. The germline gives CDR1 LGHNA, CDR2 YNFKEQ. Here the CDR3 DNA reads TGTGCCAGCAGCCAAGATCGGGGGGGCGCCGGGGAGCTGTTTTTT. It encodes CASSQDRGGAGELFF.

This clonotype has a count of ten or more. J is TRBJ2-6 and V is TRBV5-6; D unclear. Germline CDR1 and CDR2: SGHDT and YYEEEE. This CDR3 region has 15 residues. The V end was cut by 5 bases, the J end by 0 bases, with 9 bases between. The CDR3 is CASRRRHSGANVLTF. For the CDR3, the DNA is TGTGCCAGCAGAAGGAGACACTCTGGGGCCAACGTCCTGACTTTC.

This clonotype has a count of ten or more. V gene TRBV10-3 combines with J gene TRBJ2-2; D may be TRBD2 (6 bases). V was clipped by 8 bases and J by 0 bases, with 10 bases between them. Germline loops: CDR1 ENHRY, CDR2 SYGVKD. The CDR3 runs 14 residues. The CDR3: CAIFSGANTGELFF. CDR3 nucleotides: TGTGCCATCTTTTCGGGGGCGAACACCGGGGAGCTGTTTTTT.

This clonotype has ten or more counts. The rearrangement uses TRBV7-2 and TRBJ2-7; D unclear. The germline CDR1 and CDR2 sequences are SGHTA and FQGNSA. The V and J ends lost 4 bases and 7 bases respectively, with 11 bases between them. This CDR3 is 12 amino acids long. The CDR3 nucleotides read TGTGCCAGCAGCTACCCGGGTTCAGAGCAGTACTTC. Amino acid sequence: CASSYPGSEQYF.

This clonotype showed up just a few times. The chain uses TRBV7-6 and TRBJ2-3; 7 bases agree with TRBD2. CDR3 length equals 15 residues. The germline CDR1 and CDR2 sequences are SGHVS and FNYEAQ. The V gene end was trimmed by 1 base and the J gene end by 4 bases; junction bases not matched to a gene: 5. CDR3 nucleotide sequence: TGTGCCAGCAGCTTAGAAGCGGGGAACGCAGATACGCAGTATTTT. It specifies CASSLEAGNADTQYF. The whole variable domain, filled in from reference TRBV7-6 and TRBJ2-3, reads GAGVSQSPRYKVTKRGQDVALRCDPISGHVSLYWYRQALGQGPEFLTYFNYEAQQDKSGLPNDRFSAERPEGSISTLTIQRTEQRDSAMYRCASSLEAGNADTQYFGPGTRLTVL.

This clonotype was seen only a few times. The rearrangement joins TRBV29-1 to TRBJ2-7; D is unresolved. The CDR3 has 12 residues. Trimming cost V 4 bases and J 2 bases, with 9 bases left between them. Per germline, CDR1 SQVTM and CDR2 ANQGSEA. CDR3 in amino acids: CSVGLGTYEQYF. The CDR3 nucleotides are TGCAGCGTTGGGCTGGGGACCTACGAGCAGTACTTC.

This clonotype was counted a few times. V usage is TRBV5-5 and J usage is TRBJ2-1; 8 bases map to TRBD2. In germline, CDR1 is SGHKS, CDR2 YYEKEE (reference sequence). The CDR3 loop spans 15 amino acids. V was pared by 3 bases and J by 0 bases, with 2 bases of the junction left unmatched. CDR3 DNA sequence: TGTGCCAGCAGCTCGGGAGGGGACTCCTACAATGAGCAGTTCTTC. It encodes CASSSGGDSYNEQFF.

CDR3 nucleotide sequence: TGTGCCAGCAGCTTAGCCCCAGGGGCCTACGAGCAGTACTTC. The encoded protein is CASSLAPGAYEQYF. This chain uses TRBV11-2 with TRBJ2-7, with D perhaps matching TRBD1 (6 bases). V lost 1 base, J lost 2 bases, and 9 bases lay in between. CDR3 size: 14 residues. Germline loops: CDR1 SGHAT, CDR2 FQNNGV.

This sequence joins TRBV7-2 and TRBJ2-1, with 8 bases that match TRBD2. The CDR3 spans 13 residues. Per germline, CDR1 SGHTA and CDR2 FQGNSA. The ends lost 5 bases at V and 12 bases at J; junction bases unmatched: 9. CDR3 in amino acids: CASSTLAGSLQFF. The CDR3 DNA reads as TGTGCCAGCAGCACCTTAGCGGGAAGCCTGCAGTTCTTC.

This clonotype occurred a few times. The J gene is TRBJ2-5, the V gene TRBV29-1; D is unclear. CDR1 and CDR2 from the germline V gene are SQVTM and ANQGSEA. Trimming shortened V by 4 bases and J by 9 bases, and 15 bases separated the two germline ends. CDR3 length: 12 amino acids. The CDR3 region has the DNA TGCAGCGTTGGATTATTTTTCGGGTCCCAGTACTTC. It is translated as CSVGLFFGSQYF. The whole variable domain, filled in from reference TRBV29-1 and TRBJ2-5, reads SAVISQKPSRDICQRGTSLTIQCQVDSQVTMMFWYRQQPGQSLTLIATANQGSEATYESGFVIDKFPISRPNLTFSTLTVSNMSPEDSSIYLCSVGLFFGSQYFGPGTRLLVL.

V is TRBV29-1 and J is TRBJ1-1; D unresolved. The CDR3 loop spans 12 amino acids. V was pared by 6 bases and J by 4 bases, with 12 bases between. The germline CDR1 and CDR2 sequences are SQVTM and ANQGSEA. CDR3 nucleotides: TGCAGCGTCCATTCTCCCGGCACTGAAGCTTTCTTT. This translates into CSVHSPGTEAFF.

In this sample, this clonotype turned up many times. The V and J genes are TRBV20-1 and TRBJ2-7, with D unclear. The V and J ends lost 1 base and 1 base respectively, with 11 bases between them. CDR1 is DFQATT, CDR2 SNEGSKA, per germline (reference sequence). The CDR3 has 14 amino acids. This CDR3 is CSARGADVSYEQYF. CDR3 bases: TGCAGTGCTAGAGGGGCGGACGTATCCTACGAGCAGTACTTC.

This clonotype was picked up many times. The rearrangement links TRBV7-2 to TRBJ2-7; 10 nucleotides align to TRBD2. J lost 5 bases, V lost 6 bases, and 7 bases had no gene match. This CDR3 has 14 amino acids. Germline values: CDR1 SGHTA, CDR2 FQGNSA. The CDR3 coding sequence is TGTGCCAGCAGTGTTAGCGGGGGGAGGGACGAGCAGTACTTC. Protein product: CASSVSGGRDEQYF.

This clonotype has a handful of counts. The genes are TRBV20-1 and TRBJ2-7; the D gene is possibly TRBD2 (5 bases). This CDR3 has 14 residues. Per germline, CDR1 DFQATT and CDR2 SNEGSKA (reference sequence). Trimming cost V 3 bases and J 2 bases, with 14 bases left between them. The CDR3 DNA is TGCAGTGCTAGGGGTAGGGAGTTCCCCTACGAGCAGTACTTC. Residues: CSARGREFPYEQYF.

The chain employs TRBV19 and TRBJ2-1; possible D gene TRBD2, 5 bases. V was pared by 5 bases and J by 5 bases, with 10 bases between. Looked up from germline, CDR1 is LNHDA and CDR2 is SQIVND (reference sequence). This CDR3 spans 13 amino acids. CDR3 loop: CASSFLANNEQFF. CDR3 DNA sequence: TGTGCCAGTAGTTTCTTAGCGAACAATGAGCAGTTCTTC.